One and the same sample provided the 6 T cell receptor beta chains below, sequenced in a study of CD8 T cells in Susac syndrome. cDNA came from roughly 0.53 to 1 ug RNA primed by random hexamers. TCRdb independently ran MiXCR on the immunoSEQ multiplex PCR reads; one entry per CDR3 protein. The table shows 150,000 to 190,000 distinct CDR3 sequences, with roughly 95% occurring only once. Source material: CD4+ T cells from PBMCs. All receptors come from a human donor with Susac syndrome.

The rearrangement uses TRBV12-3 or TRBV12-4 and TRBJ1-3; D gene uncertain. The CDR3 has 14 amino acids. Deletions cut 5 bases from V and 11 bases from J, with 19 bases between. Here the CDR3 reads CASSPTRDQRAIYF. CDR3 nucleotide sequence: TGTGCCAGCAGTCCCACCCGTGACCAACGGGCCATATATTTT.

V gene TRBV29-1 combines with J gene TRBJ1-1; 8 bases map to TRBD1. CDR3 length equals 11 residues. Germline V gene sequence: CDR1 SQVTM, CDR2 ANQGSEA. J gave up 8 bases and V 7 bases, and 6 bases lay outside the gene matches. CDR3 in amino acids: CSETGAGEAFF. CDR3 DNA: TGCAGCGAGACAGGGGCAGGAGAAGCTTTCTTT.

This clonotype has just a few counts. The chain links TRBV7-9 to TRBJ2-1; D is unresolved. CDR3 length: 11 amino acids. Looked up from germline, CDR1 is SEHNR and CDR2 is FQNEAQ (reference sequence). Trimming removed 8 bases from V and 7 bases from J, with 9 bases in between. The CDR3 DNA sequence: TGTGCCAGCTCCCTACCGAATGAGCAGTTCTTC. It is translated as CASSLPNEQFF.

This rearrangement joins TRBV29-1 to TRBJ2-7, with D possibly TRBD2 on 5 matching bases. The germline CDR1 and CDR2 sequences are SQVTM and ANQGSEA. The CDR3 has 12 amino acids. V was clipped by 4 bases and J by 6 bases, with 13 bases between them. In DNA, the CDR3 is TGCAGCGTTGTGTTCCCCGGGGTCGAGCAGTACTTC. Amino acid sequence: CSVVFPGVEQYF.

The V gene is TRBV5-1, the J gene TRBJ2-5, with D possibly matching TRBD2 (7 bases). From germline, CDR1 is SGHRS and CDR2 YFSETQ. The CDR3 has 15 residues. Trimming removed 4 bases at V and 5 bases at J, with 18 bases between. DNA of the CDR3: TGCGCCAGCAGCCCCGTCGGGGGGCACGGCGAGACCCAGTACTTC. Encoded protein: CASSPVGGHGETQYF.

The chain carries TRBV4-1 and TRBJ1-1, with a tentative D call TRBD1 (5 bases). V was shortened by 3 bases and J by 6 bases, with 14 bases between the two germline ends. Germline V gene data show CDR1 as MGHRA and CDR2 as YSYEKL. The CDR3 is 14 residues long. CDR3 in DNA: TGCGCCAGCAGCCAGGGAGGGGTCGGGGCTGAAGCTTTCTTT. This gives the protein CASSQGGVGAEAFF.